These T cell receptor beta chains were read from a single sample in a study of T cell responses to AZD1222 COVID-19 vaccine. Generated by immunoSEQ multiplex PCR, the TCRdb table keeps only in-frame clones and is missing some. The sample records about 150,000 clones, roughly 92% being singletons. Source: peripheral blood, taken on day 0 of AZD1222 vaccination. These receptors were collected from an adult in good health. Each CDR3 is given with its conserved first and last residue. D genes are given only for firm matches. Clone size is given for some rows only: seen once, a few or many times, or a class if the clone is expanded.

d_call: TRBD2; clone_size: -; v_call: TRBV2; j_call: TRBJ2-7; cdr3_nt: TGTGCCAGCAGTGGGCAAACGGTGGGGACTAGCGGGAGTTCCTACGAGCAGTACTTC; cdr3_aa: CASSGQTVGTSGSSYEQYF
d_call: TRBD1; clone_size: -; v_call: TRBV5-1; j_call: TRBJ1-5; cdr3_nt: TGCGCCAGCAGCTTAGGGGGACAGGGAATTAATCAGCCCCAGCATTTT; cdr3_aa: CASSLGGQGINQPQHF
d_call: TRBD1; clone_size: -; v_call: TRBV18; j_call: TRBJ1-1; cdr3_nt: TGTGCCAGCCGACAGGGTGTCACTGAAGCTTTCTTT; cdr3_aa: CASRQGVTEAFF
d_call: TRBD2; clone_size: -; v_call: TRBV5-4; j_call: TRBJ2-3; cdr3_nt: TGTGCCAGCAGCTCGACTAGCGGGCCAGATACGCAGTATTTT; cdr3_aa: CASSSTSGPDTQYF
d_call: TRBD1; clone_size: -; v_call: TRBV5-1; j_call: TRBJ1-2; cdr3_nt: TGCGCCAGCAGCTTGGAGGACAGGGGGCATGGCTACACCTTC; cdr3_aa: CASSLEDRGHGYTF
d_call: TRBD1; clone_size: -; v_call: TRBV28; j_call: TRBJ1-5; cdr3_nt: TGTGCCAGCACCTATATTCCGGGACAGGGGACCAATCAGCCCCAGCATTTT; cdr3_aa: CASTYIPGQGTNQPQHF
d_call: -; clone_size: -; v_call: TRBV28; j_call: TRBJ2-7; cdr3_nt: TGTGCCAGCAGTTGGTCCTACGAGCAGTACTTC; cdr3_aa: CASSWSYEQYF
d_call: -; clone_size: -; v_call: TRBV7-8; j_call: TRBJ1-1; cdr3_nt: TGTGCCAGCAGTACCTACTGGGGGTCTGGTGAAGCTTTCTTT; cdr3_aa: CASSTYWGSGEAFF
d_call: -; clone_size: -; v_call: TRBV7-9; j_call: TRBJ1-4; cdr3_nt: TGTGCCAGCAGCTCTTACGGACTCTTTGGTAATGAAAAACTGTTTTTT; cdr3_aa: CASSSYGLFGNEKLFF
d_call: TRBD2; clone_size: once; v_call: TRBV27; j_call: TRBJ2-2; cdr3_nt: TGTGCCAGCAGTTTAACTACGGGAGGGGGCACCGGGGAGCTGTTTTTT; cdr3_aa: CASSLTTGGGTGELFF
d_call: TRBD2; clone_size: -; v_call: TRBV20-1; j_call: TRBJ2-7; cdr3_nt: TGCAGTGCTAGTGGTTCTAGCGGAATCTACGAGCAGTACTTC; cdr3_aa: CSASGSSGIYEQYF
d_call: -; clone_size: -; v_call: TRBV19; j_call: TRBJ1-2; cdr3_nt: TGTGCCAGTAGTATAGTGGGGCAGGGGAACTATGGCTACACCTTC; cdr3_aa: CASSIVGQGNYGYTF
d_call: TRBD2; clone_size: -; v_call: TRBV18; j_call: TRBJ2-7; cdr3_nt: TGTGCCAGCTCACCTCGGACTAGCGGGGGGATCACCTACGAGCAGTACTTC; cdr3_aa: CASSPRTSGGITYEQYF
d_call: -; clone_size: few; v_call: TRBV6-2/TRBV6-3; j_call: TRBJ2-5; cdr3_nt: TGTGCCAGCAGCCAGCGGGAGACCCAGTACTTC; cdr3_aa: CASSQRETQYF
d_call: -; clone_size: -; v_call: TRBV5-1; j_call: TRBJ2-6; cdr3_nt: TGCGCCAGCAGCTTGGGGTCCGGGGCCAACGTCCTGACTTTC; cdr3_aa: CASSLGSGANVLTF
d_call: -; clone_size: -; v_call: TRBV29-1; j_call: TRBJ1-1; cdr3_nt: TGCAGCGTTTCAGAGCAGGGGCTGAACACTGAAGCTTTCTTT; cdr3_aa: CSVSEQGLNTEAFF
d_call: -; clone_size: -; v_call: TRBV11-1; j_call: TRBJ2-2; cdr3_nt: TGTGCCAGCAGCTTAACGAACTCGAACACCGGGGAGCTGTTTTTT; cdr3_aa: CASSLTNSNTGELFF
d_call: TRBD1; clone_size: -; v_call: TRBV5-4; j_call: TRBJ2-2; cdr3_nt: TGTGCCAGCAGCGTCCCCCCGGGACAGGGGACCGGGGAGCTGTTTTTT; cdr3_aa: CASSVPPGQGTGELFF
d_call: -; clone_size: -; v_call: TRBV19; j_call: TRBJ1-2; cdr3_nt: TGTGCCAGCGGACGGAGCTATGGCTACACCTTC; cdr3_aa: CASGRSYGYTF
d_call: -; clone_size: once; v_call: TRBV4-1; j_call: TRBJ2-6; cdr3_nt: TGCGCCAGCAGCCAAGTACAGCGCGACAGCTCTGGGGCCAACGTCCTGACTTTC; cdr3_aa: CASSQVQRDSSGANVLTF
d_call: TRBD2; clone_size: -; v_call: TRBV6-6; j_call: TRBJ2-1; cdr3_nt: TGTGCCAGCACTCCTGGGACTACCCGGGTCTTTGAGCAGTTCTTC; cdr3_aa: CASTPGTTRVFEQFF
d_call: -; clone_size: once; v_call: TRBV30; j_call: TRBJ1-1; cdr3_nt: TGTGCCTGGAGTGGGCAGCTTCTAATGAACACTGAAGCTTTCTTT; cdr3_aa: CAWSGQLLMNTEAFF
d_call: -; clone_size: -; v_call: TRBV18; j_call: TRBJ1-1; cdr3_nt: TGTGCCAGCTCACCAAAGGGGACTGAAGCTTTCTTT; cdr3_aa: CASSPKGTEAFF
d_call: -; clone_size: -; v_call: TRBV7-9; j_call: TRBJ1-2; cdr3_nt: TGTGCCAGCAGCTTAGCAATACAACCCAACTATGGCTACACCTTC; cdr3_aa: CASSLAIQPNYGYTF
d_call: -; clone_size: -; v_call: TRBV9; j_call: TRBJ2-6; cdr3_nt: TGTGCCAGCAGCGTAGCTTTCTCTGGGGCCAACGTCCTGACTTTC; cdr3_aa: CASSVAFSGANVLTF
d_call: TRBD1; clone_size: -; v_call: TRBV28; j_call: TRBJ2-7; cdr3_nt: TGTGCCAGCAGTTTGAGGGGGCCGGGCAACGAGCAGTACTTC; cdr3_aa: CASSLRGPGNEQYF
d_call: TRBD1; clone_size: once; v_call: TRBV30; j_call: TRBJ1-1; cdr3_nt: TGTGCCTGGAACCCGGGACAGGCGGGCGAAGAAGCTTTCTTT; cdr3_aa: CAWNPGQAGEEAFF
d_call: -; clone_size: -; v_call: TRBV15; j_call: TRBJ2-5; cdr3_nt: TGTGCCACCAGCAGAGATCTCGGCCTACGAGCTCAAGAGACCCAGTACTTC; cdr3_aa: CATSRDLGLRAQETQYF
d_call: -; clone_size: -; v_call: TRBV2; j_call: TRBJ1-1; cdr3_nt: TGTGCCAGCACCCCAATGTCGGGGAGGACTGAAGCTTTCTTT; cdr3_aa: CASTPMSGRTEAFF
d_call: TRBD2; clone_size: -; v_call: TRBV19; j_call: TRBJ2-3; cdr3_nt: TGTGCCAGTAGTATAGAAGGGGCTAGCGGAGATAGGGCGGATACGCAGTATTTT; cdr3_aa: CASSIEGASGDRADTQYF
d_call: -; clone_size: -; v_call: TRBV19; j_call: TRBJ1-1; cdr3_nt: TGTGCCAGTAGTATCAACGGGAACACTGAAGCTTTCTTT; cdr3_aa: CASSINGNTEAFF
d_call: -; clone_size: -; v_call: TRBV28; j_call: TRBJ1-6; cdr3_nt: TGTGCCACCATCGACTCCTATAATTCACCCCTCCACTTT; cdr3_aa: CATIDSYNSPLHF
d_call: TRBD2; clone_size: -; v_call: TRBV11-2; j_call: TRBJ2-1; cdr3_nt: TGTGCCAGCAGCTTAGGACCTCCTAGCGGGAGGGTCAATGAGCAGTTCTTC; cdr3_aa: CASSLGPPSGRVNEQFF
d_call: -; clone_size: -; v_call: TRBV30; j_call: TRBJ1-2; cdr3_nt: TGTGCCTGGAGCGAACTCTTGCTATACGGCTACACCTTC; cdr3_aa: CAWSELLLYGYTF
d_call: -; clone_size: -; v_call: TRBV7-8; j_call: TRBJ2-1; cdr3_nt: TGTGCCAGCAGCCAATACCGGGATCTCTCCTACAATGAGCAGTTCTTC; cdr3_aa: CASSQYRDLSYNEQFF
d_call: -; clone_size: -; v_call: TRBV29-1; j_call: TRBJ1-2; cdr3_nt: TGCAGCGTTGGTGGTAACTATGGCTACACCTTC; cdr3_aa: CSVGGNYGYTF
d_call: -; clone_size: -; v_call: TRBV30; j_call: TRBJ1-3; cdr3_nt: TGTGCCTGGAGTGAACTACGGAGCTCTGGAAACACCATATATTTT; cdr3_aa: CAWSELRSSGNTIYF
d_call: -; clone_size: -; v_call: TRBV2; j_call: TRBJ1-2; cdr3_nt: TGTGCCAGCAGTCCGCAGGGGATCCCGTCCTATGGCTACACCTTC; cdr3_aa: CASSPQGIPSYGYTF
d_call: -; clone_size: -; v_call: TRBV7-9; j_call: TRBJ1-4; cdr3_nt: TGTGCCAGCAGCCCTCGATCGGGGAGTGAAAAACTGTTTTTT; cdr3_aa: CASSPRSGSEKLFF
d_call: -; clone_size: -; v_call: TRBV3-1/TRBV3-2; j_call: TRBJ1-2; cdr3_nt: TGTGCCAGCAGCCCTAGGGGGGGAGATGGCTACACCTTC; cdr3_aa: CASSPRGGDGYTF
d_call: -; clone_size: -; v_call: TRBV11-2; j_call: TRBJ1-1; cdr3_nt: TGTGCCAGCAGCTCTACTGAAGCTTTCTTT; cdr3_aa: CASSSTEAFF